This is a list of T cell receptor beta chains from one sample in a study of blood T cell repertoires in COVID-19. Generated by immunoSEQ multiplex PCR, the TCRdb table keeps only in-frame clones and is missing some. The table lists fewer than 450,000 clones, roughly 90% of them singletons. Specimen: peripheral blood. Source of these receptors: a woman in her sixties or seventies with COVID-19, enrolled during active disease. Each CDR3 is given with its conserved first and last residue. A D gene is named only where the DNA matches it firmly. Clone size is not always given. Where it is, it says once, few, many or a class for expanded clones.

d_gene	v_gene	abundance	j_gene	CDR3aa	CDR3nt
TRBD1	TRBV29-1	-	TRBJ2-7	CSVEGGTGANEQYF	TGCAGCGTTGAAGGTGGGACAGGGGCAAACGAGCAGTACTTC
TRBD1	TRBV4-3	-	TRBJ1-6	CASTTGINSPLHF	TGCGCCAGCACGACAGGGATCAATTCACCCCTCCACTTT
TRBD2	TRBV2	-	TRBJ2-7	CASSEVLAGPHEQYF	TGTGCCAGCAGTGAAGTACTAGCGGGCCCCCACGAGCAGTACTTC
TRBD1	TRBV28	-	TRBJ1-1	CASSRIDRGKTEAFF	TGTGCCAGCAGTCGTATCGACAGGGGTAAAACTGAAGCTTTCTTT
-	TRBV5-6	once	TRBJ1-5	CASSLGGPGNQPQHF	TGTGCCAGCAGCTTGGGGGGGCCGGGCAATCAGCCCCAGCATTTT
TRBD1	TRBV28	-	TRBJ1-2	CAASQGAANYGYTF	TGTGCCGCTTCCCAGGGGGCCGCTAACTATGGCTACACCTTC
-	TRBV6-1	-	TRBJ1-6	CASSEHGGDGNSPLHF	TGTGCCAGCAGTGAACATGGGGGGGATGGTAATTCACCCCTCCACTTT
TRBD1	TRBV7-8	-	TRBJ1-4	CASSPTGDRGRHREKLFF	TGTGCCAGCAGCCCCACCGGGGACAGGGGGAGGCACAGAGAAAAACTGTTTTTT
-	TRBV30	-	TRBJ1-1	CAWNRAGLGNTEAFF	TGTGCCTGGAATAGGGCAGGGTTAGGGAACACTGAAGCTTTCTTT
-	TRBV7-8	-	TRBJ1-2	CASSPVGLYGYTF	TGTGCCAGCAGCCCGGTGGGCCTCTATGGCTACACCTTC
-	TRBV9	-	TRBJ1-6	CASSVTGTTNSPLHF	TGTGCCAGCAGCGTAACCGGGACAACAAATTCACCCCTCCACTTT
-	TRBV2	-	TRBJ1-5	CASSGSAEVFQPQHF	TGTGCCAGCAGTGGTTCGGCAGAGGTTTTTCAGCCCCAGCATTTT
TRBD1	TRBV3-1/TRBV3-2	-	TRBJ1-5	CASSPGTGEDVNQPQHF	TGTGCCAGCAGCCCGGGGACAGGGGAGGACGTGAATCAGCCCCAGCATTTT
-	TRBV6-1	-	TRBJ1-2	CASSDSPGVGYGYTF	TGTGCCAGCAGTGATAGCCCGGGGGTAGGGTATGGCTACACCTTC
TRBD1	TRBV12-3/TRBV12-4	once	TRBJ2-5	CASSTGQGETQYF	TGTGCCAGCAGTACGGGACAGGGAGAGACCCAGTACTTC
-	TRBV9	-	TRBJ1-2	CASSSRAGYGYTF	TGTGCCAGCAGCTCCCGAGCAGGCTATGGCTACACCTTC
-	TRBV30	-	TRBJ1-2	CALDRRNYGYTF	TGTGCCCTTGATAGGAGGAACTATGGCTACACCTTC
-	TRBV18	few	TRBJ1-1	CASSPTILANGMNTEAFF	TGTGCCAGCTCACCTACGATCCTAGCGAACGGGATGAACACTGAAGCTTTCTTT
-	TRBV2	-	TRBJ2-1	CASSLRQMNNEQFF	TGTGCCAGCAGTTTAAGACAAATGAACAATGAGCAGTTCTTC
TRBD1	TRBV7-9	-	TRBJ1-3	CASSLGDRGNPGNTIYF	TGTGCCAGCAGCTTAGGGGACAGGGGGAATCCAGGAAACACCATATATTTT
-	TRBV5-1	once	TRBJ2-3	CASSSRAGTTDTQYF	TGCGCCAGCAGCTCGAGAGCGGGTACCACAGATACGCAGTATTTT
-	TRBV19	-	TRBJ2-3	CASSIGGFETDTQYF	TGTGCCAGTAGTATTGGGGGGTTTGAGACAGATACGCAGTATTTT
-	TRBV11-3	-	TRBJ2-2	CASSRSGTSTGELFF	TGTGCCAGCAGCCGCTCCGGGACTTCAACCGGGGAGCTGTTTTTT
-	TRBV7-8	-	TRBJ1-3	CASFTGSGNTIYF	TGTGCCAGCTTTACAGGGTCTGGAAACACCATATATTTT
TRBD1	TRBV27	once	TRBJ1-2	CASRPGQGVHGYTF	TGTGCCAGCAGACCGGGACAGGGAGTACATGGCTACACCTTC
TRBD2	TRBV30	-	TRBJ2-5	CAWSVLAGTETQYF	TGTGCCTGGAGTGTACTAGCGGGTACAGAGACCCAGTACTTC
TRBD1	TRBV27	-	TRBJ1-1	CASSFIGQVKGTEAFF	TGTGCCAGCAGTTTCATCGGACAGGTAAAGGGCACTGAAGCTTTCTTT
-	TRBV11-2	-	TRBJ1-1	CASSGGFDTEAFF	TGTGCCAGCAGTGGGGGGTTCGACACTGAAGCTTTCTTT
-	TRBV20-1	-	TRBJ1-1	CSASWAVETLEAFF	TGCAGTGCTAGTTGGGCCGTGGAAACACTTGAAGCTTTCTTT
-	TRBV7-9	-	TRBJ1-1	CASSLKNTEAFF	TGTGCCAGCAGCCTAAAAAACACTGAAGCTTTCTTT
TRBD1	TRBV18	-	TRBJ1-5	CASSRQGKNQPQHF	TGTGCCAGCTCACGACAGGGGAAGAATCAGCCCCAGCATTTT
TRBD2	TRBV28	-	TRBJ2-5	CASRPNMGGETQYF	TGTGCCAGCAGGCCTAATATGGGGGGGGAGACCCAGTACTTC
TRBD2	TRBV28	-	TRBJ2-3	CASSFPTSGGPDTQYF	TGTGCCAGCAGTTTCCCGACTAGCGGGGGGCCAGATACGCAGTATTTT
-	TRBV12-5	-	TRBJ2-3	CASGLPSDTQYF	TGTGCTAGTGGTTTGCCGTCAGATACGCAGTATTTT
TRBD1	TRBV23-1	-	TRBJ1-1	CASSPQKEGARGTEAFF	TGCGCCAGCAGTCCTCAGAAAGAGGGGGCGCGTGGCACTGAAGCTTTCTTT
TRBD2	TRBV7-2	-	TRBJ2-1	CASSLPGLAGEQFF	TGTGCCAGCAGCTTACCCGGACTAGCCGGGGAGCAGTTCTTC
-	TRBV5-4	-	TRBJ1-2	CASSLGAHGQYGYTF	TGTGCCAGCAGCTTGGGGGCCCACGGCCAATATGGCTACACCTTC